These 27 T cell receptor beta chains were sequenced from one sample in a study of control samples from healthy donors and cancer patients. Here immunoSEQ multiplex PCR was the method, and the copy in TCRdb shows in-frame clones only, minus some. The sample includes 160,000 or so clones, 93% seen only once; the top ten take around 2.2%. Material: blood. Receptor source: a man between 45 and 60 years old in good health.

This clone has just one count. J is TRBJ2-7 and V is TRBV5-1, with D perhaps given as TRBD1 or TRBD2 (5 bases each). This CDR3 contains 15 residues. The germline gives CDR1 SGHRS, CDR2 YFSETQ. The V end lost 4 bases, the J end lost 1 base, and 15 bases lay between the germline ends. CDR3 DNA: TGCGCCAGCAGCAGGTTCGGGACGGGTTCCTACGAGCAGTACTTC. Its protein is CASSRFGTGSYEQYF.

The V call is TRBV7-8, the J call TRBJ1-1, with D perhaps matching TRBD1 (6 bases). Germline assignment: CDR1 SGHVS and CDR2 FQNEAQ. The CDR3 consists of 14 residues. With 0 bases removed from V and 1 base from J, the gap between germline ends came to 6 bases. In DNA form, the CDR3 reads TGTGCCAGCAGCTTAGCGACAGGGAACACTGAAGCTTTCTTT. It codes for CASSLATGNTEAFF. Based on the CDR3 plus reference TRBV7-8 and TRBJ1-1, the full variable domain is GAGVSQSPRYKVAKRGQDVALRCDPISGHVSLFWYQQALGQGPEFLTYFQNEAQLDKSGLPSDRFFAERPEGSVSTLKIQRTQQEDSAVYLCASSLATGNTEAFFGQGTRLTVV.

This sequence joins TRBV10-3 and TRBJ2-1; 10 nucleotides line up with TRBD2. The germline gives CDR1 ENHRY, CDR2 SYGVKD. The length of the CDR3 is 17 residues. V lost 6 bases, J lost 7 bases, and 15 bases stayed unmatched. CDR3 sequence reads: CAISLFQSGREGNEQFF. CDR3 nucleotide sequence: TGTGCCATCAGCCTCTTTCAAAGCGGGAGGGAGGGGAATGAGCAGTTCTTC.

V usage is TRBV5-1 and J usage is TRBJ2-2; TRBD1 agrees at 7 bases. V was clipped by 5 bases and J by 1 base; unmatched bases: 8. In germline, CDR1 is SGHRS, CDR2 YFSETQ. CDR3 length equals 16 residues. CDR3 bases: TGCGCCAGCAGGGTGGAGACAGGGATGAACACCGGGGAGCTGTTTTTT. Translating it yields CASRVETGMNTGELFF.

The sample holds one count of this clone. CDR3 sequence (DNA): TGTGCCAGCAGTTTACGGCAGGGGGCGCTGTTTCAACATGGCGGGGAGCTGTTTTTT. Translating gives CASSLRQGALFQHGGELFF. The chain couples TRBV27 to TRBJ2-2; 8 bases are shared with TRBD1. The junction had 18 bases not matched to a gene; V was cut back by 2 bases and J by 7 bases. Per germline, CDR1 MNHEY and CDR2 SMNVEV (reference sequence). The CDR3 is 19 residues long.

In DNA form, the CDR3 reads TGTGCCAGCAGTGGAGGGGCCGCAAACTATGGCTACACCTTC. It codes for CASSGGAANYGYTF. This sequence joins TRBV28 and TRBJ1-2, with a weak D call TRBD1 (5 bases). The CDR3 has 14 amino acids. Trimming left V 5 bases short and J 2 bases short, with 12 bases between. Germline V lookup: CDR1 MDHEN, CDR2 SYDVKM.

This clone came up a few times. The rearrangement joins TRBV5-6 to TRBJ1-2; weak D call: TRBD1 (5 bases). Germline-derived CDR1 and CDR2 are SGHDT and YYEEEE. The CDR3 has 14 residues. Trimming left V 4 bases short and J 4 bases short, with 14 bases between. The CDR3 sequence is CASSPWGNLYGYTF. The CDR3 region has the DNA TGTGCCAGCAGCCCTTGGGGGAACCTCTATGGCTACACCTTC. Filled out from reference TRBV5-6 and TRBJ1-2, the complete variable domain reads DAGVTQSPTHLIKTRGQQVTLRCSPKSGHDTVSWYQQALGQGPQFIFQYYEEEERQRGNFPDRFSGHQFPNYSSELNVNALLLGDSALYLCASSPWGNLYGYTFGSGTRLTVV.

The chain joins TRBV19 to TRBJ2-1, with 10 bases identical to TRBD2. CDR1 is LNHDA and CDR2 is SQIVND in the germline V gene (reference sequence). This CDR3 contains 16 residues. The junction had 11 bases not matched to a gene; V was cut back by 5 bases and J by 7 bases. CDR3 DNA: TGTGCCAGTAGTCCCCAGCTGGGACTAGCGCGGAATGAGCAGTTCTTC. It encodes CASSPQLGLARNEQFF.

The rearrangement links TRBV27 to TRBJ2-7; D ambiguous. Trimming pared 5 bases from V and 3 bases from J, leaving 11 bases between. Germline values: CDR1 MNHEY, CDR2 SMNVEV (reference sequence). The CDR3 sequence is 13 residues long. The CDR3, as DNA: TGTGCCAGCAGTCCCTTAGATCTCTACGAGCAGTACTTC. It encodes CASSPLDLYEQYF.

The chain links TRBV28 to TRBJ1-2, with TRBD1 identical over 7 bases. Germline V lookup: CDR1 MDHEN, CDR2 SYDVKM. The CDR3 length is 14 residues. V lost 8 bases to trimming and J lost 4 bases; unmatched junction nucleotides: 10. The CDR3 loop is CASSHGTAVYGYTF. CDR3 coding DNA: TGTGCCAGCTCTCATGGGACAGCGGTCTATGGCTACACCTTC.

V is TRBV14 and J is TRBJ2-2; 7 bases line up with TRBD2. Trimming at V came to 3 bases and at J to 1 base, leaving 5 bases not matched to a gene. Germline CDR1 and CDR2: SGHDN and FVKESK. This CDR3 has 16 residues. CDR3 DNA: TGTGCCAGCAGCCATTACCAGCGGGGGAACACCGGGGAGCTGTTTTTT. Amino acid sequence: CASSHYQRGNTGELFF.

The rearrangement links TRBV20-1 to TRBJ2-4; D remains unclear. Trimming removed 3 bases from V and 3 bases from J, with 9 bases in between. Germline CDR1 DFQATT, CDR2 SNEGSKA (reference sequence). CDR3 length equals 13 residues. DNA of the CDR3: TGCAGTGCTAGTCTCTATGGCAAAAACATTCAGTACTTC. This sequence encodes CSASLYGKNIQYF.

DNA of the CDR3: TGTGCCAGTCATGACAGGGGCGGCAATCAGCCCCAGCATTTT. Protein: CASHDRGGNQPQHF. The chain employs TRBV19 and TRBJ1-5; 8 bases match TRBD1. J lost 2 bases, V lost 8 bases, and 5 bases had no gene match. Germline-derived CDR1 and CDR2 are LNHDA and SQIVND (reference sequence). The CDR3 covers 14 residues.

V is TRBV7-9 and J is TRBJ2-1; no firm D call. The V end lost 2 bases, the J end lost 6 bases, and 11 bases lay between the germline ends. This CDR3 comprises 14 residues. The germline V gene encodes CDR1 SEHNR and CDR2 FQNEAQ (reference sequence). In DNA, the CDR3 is TGTGCCAGCAGCTTATCAATTCGATTCAATGAGCAGTTCTTC. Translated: CASSLSIRFNEQFF.

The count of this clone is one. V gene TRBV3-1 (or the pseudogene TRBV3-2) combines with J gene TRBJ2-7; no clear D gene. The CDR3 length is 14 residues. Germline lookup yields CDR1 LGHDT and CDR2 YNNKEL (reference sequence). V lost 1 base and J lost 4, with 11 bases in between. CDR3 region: CASSQVSTLYEQYF. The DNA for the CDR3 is TGTGCCAGCAGCCAAGTGAGCACTCTTTACGAGCAGTACTTC.

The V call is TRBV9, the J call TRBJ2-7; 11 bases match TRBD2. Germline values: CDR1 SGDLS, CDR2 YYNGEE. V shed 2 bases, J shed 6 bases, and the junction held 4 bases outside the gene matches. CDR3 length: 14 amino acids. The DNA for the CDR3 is TGTGCCAGCAGCGTTCTAGCGGGAGGATTCGAGCAGTACTTC. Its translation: CASSVLAGGFEQYF.

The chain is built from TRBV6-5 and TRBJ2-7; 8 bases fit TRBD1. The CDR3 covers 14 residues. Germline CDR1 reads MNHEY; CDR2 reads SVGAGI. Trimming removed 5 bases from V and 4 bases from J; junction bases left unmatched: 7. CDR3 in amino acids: CASSRQGRSYEQYF. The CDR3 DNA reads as TGTGCCAGCAGTCGACAGGGGCGATCTTACGAGCAGTACTTC.

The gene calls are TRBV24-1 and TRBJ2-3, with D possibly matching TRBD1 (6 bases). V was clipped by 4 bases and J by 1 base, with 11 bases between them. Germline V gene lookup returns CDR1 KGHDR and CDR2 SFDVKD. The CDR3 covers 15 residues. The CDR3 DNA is TGTGCCACCAGTGAGTCCAGGGGTGGCACAGATACGCAGTATTTT. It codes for CATSESRGGTDTQYF.

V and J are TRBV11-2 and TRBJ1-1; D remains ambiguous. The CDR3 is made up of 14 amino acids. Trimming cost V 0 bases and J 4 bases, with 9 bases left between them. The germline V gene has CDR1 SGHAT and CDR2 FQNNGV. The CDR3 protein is CASSLEEGVTEAFF. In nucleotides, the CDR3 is TGTGCCAGCAGCTTAGAAGAGGGAGTCACTGAAGCTTTCTTT.

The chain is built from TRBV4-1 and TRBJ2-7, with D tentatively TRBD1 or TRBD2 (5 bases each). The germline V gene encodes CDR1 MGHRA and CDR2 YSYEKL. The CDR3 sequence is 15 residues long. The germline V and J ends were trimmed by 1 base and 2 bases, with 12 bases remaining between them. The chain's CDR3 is CASSQGWDATYEQYF. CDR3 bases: TGCGCCAGCAGCCAAGGATGGGACGCCACCTACGAGCAGTACTTC.

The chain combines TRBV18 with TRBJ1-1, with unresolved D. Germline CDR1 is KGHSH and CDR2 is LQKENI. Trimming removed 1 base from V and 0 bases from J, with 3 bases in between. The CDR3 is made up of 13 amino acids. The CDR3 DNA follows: TGTGCCAGCTCACCACAGCTGAACACTGAAGCTTTCTTT. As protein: CASSPQLNTEAFF.

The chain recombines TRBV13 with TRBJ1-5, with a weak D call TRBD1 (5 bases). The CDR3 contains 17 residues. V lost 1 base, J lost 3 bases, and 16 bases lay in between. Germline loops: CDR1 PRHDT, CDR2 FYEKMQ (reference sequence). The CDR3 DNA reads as TGTGCCAGCAGCTTAGTATCTCCGGGACGGGACAATCAGCCCCAGCATTTT. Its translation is CASSLVSPGRDNQPQHF.

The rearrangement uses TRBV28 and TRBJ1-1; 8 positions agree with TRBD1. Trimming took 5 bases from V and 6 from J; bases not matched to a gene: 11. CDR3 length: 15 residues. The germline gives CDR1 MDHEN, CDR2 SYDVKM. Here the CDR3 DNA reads TGTGCCAGCAGTACGCGACAGGGGTCGGGCTCTGAAGCTTTCTTT. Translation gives CASSTRQGSGSEAFF.

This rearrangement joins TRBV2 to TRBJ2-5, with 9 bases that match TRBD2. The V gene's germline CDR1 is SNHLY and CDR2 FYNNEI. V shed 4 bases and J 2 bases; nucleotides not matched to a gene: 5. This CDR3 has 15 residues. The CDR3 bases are TGTGCCAGCAGTGTCGCACTAGCGGGTCAAGAGACCCAGTACTTC. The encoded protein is CASSVALAGQETQYF.

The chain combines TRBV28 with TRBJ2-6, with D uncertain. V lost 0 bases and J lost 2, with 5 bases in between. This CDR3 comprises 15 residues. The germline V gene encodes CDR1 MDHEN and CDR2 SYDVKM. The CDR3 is CASSLWGTGANVLTF. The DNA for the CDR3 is TGTGCCAGCAGTTTATGGGGTACTGGGGCCAACGTCCTGACTTTC.

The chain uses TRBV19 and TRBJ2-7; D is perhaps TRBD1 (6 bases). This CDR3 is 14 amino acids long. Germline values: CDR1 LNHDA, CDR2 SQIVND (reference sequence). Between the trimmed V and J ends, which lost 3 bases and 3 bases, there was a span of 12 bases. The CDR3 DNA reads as TGTGCCAGTAGTATCCGGGACACCTACTACGAGCAGTACTTC. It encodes CASSIRDTYYEQYF.

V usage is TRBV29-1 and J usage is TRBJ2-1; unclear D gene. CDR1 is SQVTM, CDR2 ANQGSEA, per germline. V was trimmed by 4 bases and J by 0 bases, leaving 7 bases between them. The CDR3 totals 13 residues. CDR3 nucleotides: TGCAGCGTTGTCCGGAGCTCCTACAATGAGCAGTTCTTC. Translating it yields CSVVRSSYNEQFF.